This T cell receptor beta chain is from a study of shared clonotypes between healthy human individuals. Roughly 280 ng DNA, some 30,000 T cell genomes, went into unsorted PBMC replicate PCRs. Libraries were prepared by immunoSEQ multiplex PCR; TCRdb keeps only in-frame clonotypes and omits some of them. The sample yields fewer than 650,000 clones, 76% seen once. Germline lookup yields CDR1 LNHDA and CDR2 SQIVND (reference sequence). This CDR3 contains 16 residues. V was shortened by 3 bases and J by 1 base, with 13 bases between the two germline ends. Genomic DNA came from about 90 million PBMCs in unsorted samples. Study-level results: Clonotype sharing among donors was expected to depend on sequencing depth.

Only one count was recorded for this clone. Its antigen is unknown. The TCR comes from a woman aged 35 to 49 in good health. Some clones in this sample may be carry-over from other donors' samples. Sequencing used PBMCs. The V and J genes are TRBV19 and TRBJ1-3; maybe TRBD1 (6 bases). CDR3 amino acids: CASSMTRGQSGNTIYF. The CDR3 DNA reads as TGTGCCAGTAGTATGACCCGTGGACAGTCTGGAAACACCATATATTTT.